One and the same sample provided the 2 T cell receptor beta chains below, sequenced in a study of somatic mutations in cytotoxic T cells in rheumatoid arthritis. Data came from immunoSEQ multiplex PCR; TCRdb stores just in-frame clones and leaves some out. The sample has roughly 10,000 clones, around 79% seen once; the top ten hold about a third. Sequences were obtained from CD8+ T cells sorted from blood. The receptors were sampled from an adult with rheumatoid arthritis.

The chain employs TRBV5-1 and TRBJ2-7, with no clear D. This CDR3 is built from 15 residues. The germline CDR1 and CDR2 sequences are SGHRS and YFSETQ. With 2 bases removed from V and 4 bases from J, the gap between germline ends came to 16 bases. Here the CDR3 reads CASSFSIDGGYEQYF. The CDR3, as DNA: TGCGCCAGCAGCTTCTCGATCGACGGCGGATACGAGCAGTACTTC.

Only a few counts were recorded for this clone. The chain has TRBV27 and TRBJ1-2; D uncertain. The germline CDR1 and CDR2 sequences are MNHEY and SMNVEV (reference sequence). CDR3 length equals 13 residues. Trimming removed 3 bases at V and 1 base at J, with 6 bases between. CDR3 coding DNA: TGTGCCAGCAGTTTTTCCGTTAACTATGGCTACACCTTC. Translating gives CASSFSVNYGYTF.